This T cell receptor (beta chain) was retrieved from a study of identical twins. Study results and caveats: Abundant cord blood beta clonotypes carried fewer insertions; memory repertoires showed none.

CDR3 size: 14 residues. V was shortened by 8 bases and J by 1 base, with 14 bases between the two germline ends. As regards this clonotype: Antigen: not known.

TCRdb reprocessed the 5' RACE reads with MiXCR, giving one entry per CDR3 protein. The profile covers roughly 720,000 distinct CDR3 sequences, with around a sixth appearing a single time and around 13% taken by the ten largest. These records were also assigned to another study, of T cells expressing NK-cell markers.

The rearrangement links TRBV12-3 or TRBV12-4 to TRBJ1-1; maybe TRBD1 (5 bases). The sample taken for sequencing was PBMCs. The TCR originated in a woman under 30 in good health. CDR3 amino acids: CASGRDRTNTEAFF. In nucleotides, the CDR3 is TGTGCCAGCGGCCGGGACCGAACGAACACTGAAGCTTTCTTT.